The 18 T cell receptor beta chains given below trace back to one sample, sequenced in a study of control samples from healthy donors and cancer patients. Using immunoSEQ multiplex PCR, the repertoire was profiled, and TCRdb retains in-frame clones only, with some absent. The table lists 100,000 to 150,000 clones, approximately 87% of them singletons. The specimen was blood. The source is a man younger than 45 in good health.

The gene calls are TRBV4-1 and TRBJ2-7; TRBD2 is a possible D gene (6 bases). Trimming took 1 base from V and 4 from J, leaving 14 bases between them. CDR1 is MGHRA and CDR2 is YSYEKL in the germline V gene. This CDR3 region has 15 residues. The CDR3 reads CASSQALGGIYEQYF. CDR3 bases: TGCGCCAGCAGCCAAGCATTGGGGGGTATTTACGAGCAGTACTTC.

The chain recombines TRBV7-3 with TRBJ2-1; D is unclear. The CDR3 length is 13 residues. CDR1 is SGHTA and CDR2 is FQGTGA in the germline V gene. Trimming pared 2 bases from V and 5 bases from J, leaving 7 bases between. CDR3 sequence reads: CASSLRPHNEQFF. The CDR3 DNA follows: TGTGCCAGCAGCTTACGGCCACACAATGAGCAGTTCTTC. The whole variable domain, filled in from reference TRBV7-3 and TRBJ2-1, reads GAGVSQTPSNKVTEKGKYVELRCDPISGHTALYWYRQSLGQGPEFLIYFQGTGAADDSGLPNDRFFAVRPEGSVSTLKIQRTERGDSAVYLCASSLRPHNEQFFGPGTRLTVL.

The CDR3 nucleotides read TGTGCCAGCAGTTCCCAGGGTTACGAGCAGTACTTC. Its protein is CASSSQGYEQYF. This chain links TRBV6-6 with TRBJ2-7; D might be TRBD1 (5 bases). Germline-derived CDR1 and CDR2 are MNHNY and SVGAGI (reference sequence). The CDR3 spans 12 residues. Trimming shortened V by 4 bases and J by 4 bases, and 8 bases separated the two germline ends.

The gene calls are TRBV5-5 and TRBJ1-5; TRBD1 matches at 7 bases. Germline V lookup: CDR1 SGHKS, CDR2 YYEKEE (reference sequence). Trimming cost V 0 bases and J 4 bases; bases outside gene matches: 4. CDR3 length: 15 amino acids. The CDR3 loop reads CASSLGGTANQPQHF. CDR3 bases: TGTGCCAGCAGCTTGGGCGGGACAGCTAATCAGCCCCAGCATTTT.

The rearrangement joins TRBV28 to TRBJ2-3; a possible D gene is TRBD2 (5 bases). Trimming removed 3 bases from V and 1 base from J, with 11 bases in between. The V gene's germline CDR1 is MDHEN and CDR2 SYDVKM. CDR3 size: 15 residues. The CDR3 DNA follows: TGTGCCAGCAGTTTCGGCAGCGGCCGCACAGATACGCAGTATTTT. Translation gives CASSFGSGRTDTQYF.

The V call is TRBV24-1, the J call TRBJ1-2; D unresolved. Germline CDR1 is KGHDR and CDR2 is SFDVKD. This CDR3 has 12 residues. The germline V and J ends were trimmed by 6 bases and 8 bases, with 12 bases remaining between them. CDR3: CATSPSGGGYTF. The CDR3 DNA reads as TGTGCCACCAGTCCCAGTGGCGGGGGCTACACCTTC.

The rearrangement joins TRBV2 to TRBJ1-5, with 7 bases fitting TRBD1. Losses at the gene ends were 3 bases for V and 3 bases for J; bases not matched to a gene: 5. Germline loops: CDR1 SNHLY, CDR2 FYNNEI. The CDR3 runs 15 residues. CDR3 sequence (DNA): TGTGCCAGCAGTGAGGGGACAGCTTCCAATCAGCCCCAGCATTTT. This encodes CASSEGTASNQPQHF. Filled out from reference TRBV2 and TRBJ1-5, the complete variable domain reads EPEVTQTPSHQVTQMGQEVILRCVPISNHLYFYWYRQILGQKVEFLVSFYNNEISEKSEIFDDQFSVERPDGSNFTLKIRSTKLEDSAMYFCASSEGTASNQPQHFGDGTRLSIL.

The chain links TRBV5-1 to TRBJ2-7; 7 bases fit TRBD1. The CDR3 length is 15 residues. The V gene's germline CDR1 is SGHRS and CDR2 YFSETQ. V trimming: 3 bases; J trimming: 2 bases; junction bases outside the gene matches: 8. In nucleotides, the CDR3 is TGCGCCAGCAGCTCTGCACCCGGGACAGCCTACGAGCAGTACTTC. Protein: CASSSAPGTAYEQYF.

The CDR3 region has the DNA TGCGCCAGCAGCTTCGAGACGAACACTGAAGCTTTCTTT. Its translation is CASSFETNTEAFF. J is TRBJ1-1 and V is TRBV4-1; the D is unclear. The germline CDR1 and CDR2 sequences are MGHRA and YSYEKL. Trimming took 5 bases from V and 1 from J, leaving 8 bases between them. The CDR3 spans 13 residues.

This rearrangement joins TRBV30 to TRBJ1-3; no firm D call. Germline V gene lookup returns CDR1 GTSNPN and CDR2 SVGIG (reference sequence). Trimming took 1 base from V and 5 from J, leaving 18 bases between them. The CDR3 has 16 residues. The CDR3 loop is CAWSAREVSRRNTIYF. CDR3 nucleotides: TGTGCCTGGAGTGCCCGGGAGGTGAGCCGAAGAAACACCATATATTTT.

V usage is TRBV4-1 and J usage is TRBJ2-7; D ambiguous. The V and J ends lost 5 bases and 7 bases respectively, with 15 bases between them. Per the germline V gene, CDR1 is MGHRA and CDR2 is YSYEKL. The CDR3 length is 13 residues. As DNA, the CDR3 is TGCGCCAGCAGCGCAGGTGGGGTCGGGGAGCAGTACGTC. It translates to CASSAGGVGEQYV.

The V and J genes are TRBV27 and TRBJ1-1; 8 bases agree with TRBD1. The junction had 7 bases not matched to a gene; V was cut back by 4 bases and J by 3 bases. Germline V CDR1 and CDR2: MNHEY, SMNVEV (reference sequence). The CDR3 loop spans 15 amino acids. CDR3 loop: CASSSLMTGDTEAFF. The CDR3 coding sequence is TGTGCCAGCAGTTCCTTAATGACAGGGGACACTGAAGCTTTCTTT.

This chain connects TRBV11-3 to TRBJ2-1, with TRBD1 identical over 9 bases. This CDR3 has 15 amino acids. Trimming cost V 5 bases and J 6 bases; bases outside gene matches: 8. Germline V lookup: CDR1 SGHNT, CDR2 YENEEA. The CDR3 reads CASSHHGTGINEQFF. The CDR3 nucleotides are TGTGCCAGCAGCCACCACGGGACAGGGATCAATGAGCAGTTCTTC. Together with reference TRBV11-3 and TRBJ2-1, the CDR3 gives the full variable domain: EAGVVQSPRYKIIEKKQPVAFWCNPISGHNTLYWYLQNLGQGPELLIRYENEEAVDDSQLPKDRFSAERLKGVDSTLKIQPAELGDSAVYLCASSHHGTGINEQFFGPGTRLTVL.

This chain joins TRBV20-1 and TRBJ1-2; TRBD1 matches at 10 bases. Unmatched junction bases numbered 9, after V lost 3 bases and J lost 5 bases. This CDR3 has 15 amino acids. The germline gives CDR1 DFQATT, CDR2 SNEGSKA (reference sequence). The CDR3 reads CSASSKGQGHYGYTF. The CDR3 DNA sequence: TGCAGTGCTAGTAGTAAGGGACAGGGGCATTATGGCTACACCTTC.

This clone appeared once. The chain has TRBV19 and TRBJ2-5; 9 positions agree with TRBD1. Germline-derived CDR1 and CDR2 are LNHDA and SQIVND (reference sequence). V was pared by 4 bases and J by 1 base, with 4 bases of the junction left unmatched. CDR3 size: 15 residues. For the CDR3, the DNA is TGTGCCAGTAGTAGAAAGGGACAGGGCCAAGAGACCCAGTACTTC. This encodes CASSRKGQGQETQYF.

CDR3 residues: CASSATGRQYV. CDR3 sequence (DNA): TGTGCCAGCAGTGCAACAGGGCGGCAGTACGTC. V and J are TRBV6-6 and TRBJ2-7, with a weak D call TRBD1 (6 bases). V dropped 5 bases and J dropped 9 bases, with 11 bases sitting between them. The CDR3 sequence is 11 residues long. Germline V gene lookup returns CDR1 MNHNY and CDR2 SVGAGI (reference sequence).

The gene calls are TRBV6-6 and TRBJ1-4; 10 nucleotides match TRBD1. With V trimmed by 4 bases and J by 8 bases, 7 bases remained unmatched. CDR3 length: 15 amino acids. CDR1 and CDR2 from the germline V gene are MNHNY and SVGAGI (reference sequence). The CDR3 here is CASSSGQGEGEKLFF. CDR3 sequence (DNA): TGTGCCAGCAGTTCCGGACAGGGGGAAGGAGAAAAACTGTTTTTT.

This clone occurred once. The gene calls are TRBV5-1 and TRBJ1-5, with TRBD1 as a possible D gene (6 bases). The V end lost 2 bases, the J end lost 5 bases, and 14 bases lay between the germline ends. Germline loops: CDR1 SGHRS, CDR2 YFSETQ. The CDR3 extends over 15 amino acids. CDR3 in amino acids: CASSLDYRAHQPQHF. DNA for the CDR3: TGCGCCAGCAGCTTAGATTACAGGGCCCATCAGCCCCAGCATTTT.